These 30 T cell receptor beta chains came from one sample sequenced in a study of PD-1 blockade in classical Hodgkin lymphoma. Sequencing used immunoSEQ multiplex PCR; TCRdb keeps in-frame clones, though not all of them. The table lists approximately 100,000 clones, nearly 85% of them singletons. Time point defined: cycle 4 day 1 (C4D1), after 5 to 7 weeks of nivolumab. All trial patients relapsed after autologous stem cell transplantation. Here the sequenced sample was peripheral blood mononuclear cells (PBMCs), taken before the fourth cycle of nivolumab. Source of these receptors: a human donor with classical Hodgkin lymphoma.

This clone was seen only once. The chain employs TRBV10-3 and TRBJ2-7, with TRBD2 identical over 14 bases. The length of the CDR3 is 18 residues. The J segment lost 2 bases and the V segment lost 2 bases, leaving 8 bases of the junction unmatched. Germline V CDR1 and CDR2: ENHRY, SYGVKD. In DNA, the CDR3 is TGTGCCATCAGTGAGCCGCTTGGGACTAGCGGGAGAACCTACGAGCAGTACTTC. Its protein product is CAISEPLGTSGRTYEQYF.

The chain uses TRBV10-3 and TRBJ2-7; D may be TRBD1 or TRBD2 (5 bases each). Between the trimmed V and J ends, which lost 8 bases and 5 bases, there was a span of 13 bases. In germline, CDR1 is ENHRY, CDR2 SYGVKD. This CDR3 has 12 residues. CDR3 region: CAIAGTVHEQYF. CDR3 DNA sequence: TGTGCCATCGCCGGGACCGTCCACGAGCAGTACTTC.

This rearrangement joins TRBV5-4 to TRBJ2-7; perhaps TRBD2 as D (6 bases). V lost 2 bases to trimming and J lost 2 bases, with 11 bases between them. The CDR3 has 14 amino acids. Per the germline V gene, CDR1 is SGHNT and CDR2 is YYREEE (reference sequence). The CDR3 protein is CASSLAGPPYEQYF. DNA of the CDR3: TGTGCCAGCAGCTTAGCGGGTCCCCCCTACGAGCAGTACTTC.

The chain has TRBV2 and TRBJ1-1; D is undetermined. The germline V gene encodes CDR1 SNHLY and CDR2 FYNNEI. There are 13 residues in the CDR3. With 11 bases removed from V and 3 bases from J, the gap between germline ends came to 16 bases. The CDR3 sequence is CASLRVRDTEAFF. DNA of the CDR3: TGTGCCTCCCTCCGGGTCCGCGACACTGAAGCTTTCTTT.

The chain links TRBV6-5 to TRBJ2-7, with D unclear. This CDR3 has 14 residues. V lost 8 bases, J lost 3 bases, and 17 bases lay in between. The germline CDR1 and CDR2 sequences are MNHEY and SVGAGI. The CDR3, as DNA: TGTGCCAGCCGAGGAAGGCGCGAATACTACGAGCAGTACTTC. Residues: CASRGRREYYEQYF.

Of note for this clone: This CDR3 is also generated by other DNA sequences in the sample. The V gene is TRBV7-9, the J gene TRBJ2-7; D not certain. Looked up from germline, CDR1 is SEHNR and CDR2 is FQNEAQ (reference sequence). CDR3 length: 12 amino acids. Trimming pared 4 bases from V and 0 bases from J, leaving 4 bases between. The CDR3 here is CASSSISYEQYF. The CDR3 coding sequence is TGTGCCAGCAGCTCGATCTCCTACGAGCAGTACTTC. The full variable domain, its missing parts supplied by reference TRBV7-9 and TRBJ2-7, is DTGVSQNPRHKITKRGQNVTFRCDPISEHNRLYWYRQTLGQGPEFLTYFQNEAQLEKSRLLSDRFSAERPKGSFSTLEIQRTEQGDSAMYLCASSSISYEQYFGPGTRLTVT.

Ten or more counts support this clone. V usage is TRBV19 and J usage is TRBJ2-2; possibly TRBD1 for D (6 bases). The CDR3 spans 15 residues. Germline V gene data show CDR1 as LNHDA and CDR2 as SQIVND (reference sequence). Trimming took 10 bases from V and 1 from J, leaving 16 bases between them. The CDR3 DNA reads TGTGCCACCACTAAGGACAGAATGAACACCGGGGAGCTGTTTTTT. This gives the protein CATTKDRMNTGELFF.

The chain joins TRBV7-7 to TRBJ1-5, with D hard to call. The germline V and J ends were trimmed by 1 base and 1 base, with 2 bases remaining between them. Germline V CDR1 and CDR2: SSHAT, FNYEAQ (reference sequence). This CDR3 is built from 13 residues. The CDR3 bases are TGTGCCAGCAGCTTAGACAGCAATCAGCCCCAGCATTTT. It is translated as CASSLDSNQPQHF. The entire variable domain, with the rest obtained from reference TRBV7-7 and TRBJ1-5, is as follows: GAGVSQSPRYKVTKRGQDVTLRCDPISSHATLYWYQQALGQGPEFLTYFNYEAQPDKSGLPSDRFSAERPEGSISTLTIQRTEQRDSAMYRCASSLDSNQPQHFGDGTRLSIL.

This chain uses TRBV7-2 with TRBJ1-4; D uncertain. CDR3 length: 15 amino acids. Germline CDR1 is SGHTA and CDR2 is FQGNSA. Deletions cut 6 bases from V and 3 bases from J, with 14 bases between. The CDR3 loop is CASSLNGEPNEKLFF. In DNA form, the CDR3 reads TGTGCCAGCAGTTTGAACGGGGAGCCTAATGAAAAACTGTTTTTT.

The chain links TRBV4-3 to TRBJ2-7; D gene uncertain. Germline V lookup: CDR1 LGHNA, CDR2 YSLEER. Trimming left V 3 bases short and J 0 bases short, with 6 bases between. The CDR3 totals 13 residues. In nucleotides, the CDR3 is TGCGCCAGCAGCCAGGAACACTCCTACGAGCAGTACTTC. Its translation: CASSQEHSYEQYF.

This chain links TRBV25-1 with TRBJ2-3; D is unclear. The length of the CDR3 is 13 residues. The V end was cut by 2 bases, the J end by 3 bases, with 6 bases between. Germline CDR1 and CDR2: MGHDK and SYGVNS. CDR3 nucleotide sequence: TGTGCCAGCAGTGAAGACCCAACAGATACGCAGTATTTT. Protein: CASSEDPTDTQYF.

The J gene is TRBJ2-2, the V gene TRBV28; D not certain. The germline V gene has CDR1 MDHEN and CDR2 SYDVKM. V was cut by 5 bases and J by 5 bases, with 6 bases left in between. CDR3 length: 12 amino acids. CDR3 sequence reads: CASSPLTGELFF. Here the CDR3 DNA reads TGTGCCAGCAGTCCCCTAACCGGGGAGCTGTTTTTT.

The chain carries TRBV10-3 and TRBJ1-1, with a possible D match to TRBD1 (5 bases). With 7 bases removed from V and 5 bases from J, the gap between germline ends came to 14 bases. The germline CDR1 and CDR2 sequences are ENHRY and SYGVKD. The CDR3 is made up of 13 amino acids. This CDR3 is CAITGSWETEAFF. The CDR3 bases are TGTGCCATCACAGGGAGTTGGGAAACTGAAGCTTTCTTT.

CDR3 nucleotide sequence: TGTGCCAGCAGCTTTAGATGGGGGCTACGCAATGAGCAGTTCTTC. Its protein product is CASSFRWGLRNEQFF. The chain links TRBV13 to TRBJ2-1; D may be TRBD1 (6 bases). Per germline, CDR1 PRHDT and CDR2 FYEKMQ (reference sequence). V shed 3 bases and J shed 6 bases, with 15 bases lying between them. This CDR3 contains 15 residues.

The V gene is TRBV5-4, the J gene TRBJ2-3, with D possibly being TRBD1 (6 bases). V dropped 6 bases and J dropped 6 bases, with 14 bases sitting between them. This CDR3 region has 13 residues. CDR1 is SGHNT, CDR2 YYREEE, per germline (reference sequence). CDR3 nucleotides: TGTGCCAGCATCGAACAGGGTTCTGATACGCAGTATTTT. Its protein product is CASIEQGSDTQYF. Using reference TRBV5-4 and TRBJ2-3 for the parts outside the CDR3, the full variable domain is ETGVTQSPTHLIKTRGQQVTLRCSSQSGHNTVSWYQQALGQGPQFIFQYYREEENGRGNFPPRFSGLQFPNYSSELNVNALELDDSALYLCASIEQGSDTQYFGPGTRLTVL.

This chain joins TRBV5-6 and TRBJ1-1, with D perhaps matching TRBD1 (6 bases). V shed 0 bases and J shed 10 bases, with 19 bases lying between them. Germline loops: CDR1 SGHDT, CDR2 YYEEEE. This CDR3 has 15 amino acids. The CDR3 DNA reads TGTGCCAGCAGCTTGGTAGGGTTGGGGGGCAGTGGAGCTTTCTTT. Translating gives CASSLVGLGGSGAFF.

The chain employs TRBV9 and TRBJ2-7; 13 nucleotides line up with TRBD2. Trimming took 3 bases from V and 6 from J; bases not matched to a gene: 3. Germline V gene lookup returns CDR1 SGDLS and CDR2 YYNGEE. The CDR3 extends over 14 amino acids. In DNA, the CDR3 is TGTGCCAGCAGCGCGGGGACTAGCGGGACCGAGCAGTACTTC. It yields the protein CASSAGTSGTEQYF.

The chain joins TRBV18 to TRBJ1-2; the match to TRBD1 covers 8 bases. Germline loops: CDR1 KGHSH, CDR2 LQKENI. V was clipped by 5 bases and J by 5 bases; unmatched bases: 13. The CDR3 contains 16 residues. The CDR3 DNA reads TGTGCCAGCTCATACGGACAGGGAGACTTCGGGTATGGCTACACCTTC. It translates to CASSYGQGDFGYGYTF.

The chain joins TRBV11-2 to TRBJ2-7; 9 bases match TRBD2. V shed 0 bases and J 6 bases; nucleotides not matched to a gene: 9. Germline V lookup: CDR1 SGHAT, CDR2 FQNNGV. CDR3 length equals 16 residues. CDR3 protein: CASSLDVAGGRAEQYF. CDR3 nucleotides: TGTGCCAGCAGCTTAGATGTTGCGGGAGGGCGGGCCGAGCAGTACTTC.

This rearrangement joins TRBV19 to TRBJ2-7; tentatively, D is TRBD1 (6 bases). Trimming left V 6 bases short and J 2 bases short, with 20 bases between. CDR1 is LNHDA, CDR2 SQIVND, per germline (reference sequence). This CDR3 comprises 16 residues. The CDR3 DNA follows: TGTGCCAGTAGGCCAAGATTGGGACAAGAAACCTACGAGCAGTACTTC. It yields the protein CASRPRLGQETYEQYF. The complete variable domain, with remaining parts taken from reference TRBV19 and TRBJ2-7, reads DGGITQSPKYLFRKEGQNVTLSCEQNLNHDAMYWYRQDPGQGLRLIYYSQIVNDFQKGDIAEGYSVSREKKESFPLTVTSAQKNPTAFYLCASRPRLGQETYEQYFGPGTRLTVT.

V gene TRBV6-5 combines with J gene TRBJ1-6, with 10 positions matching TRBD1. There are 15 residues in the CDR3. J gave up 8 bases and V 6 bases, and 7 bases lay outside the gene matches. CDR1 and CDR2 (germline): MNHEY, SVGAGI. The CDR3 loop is CASSSTGGIDSPLHF. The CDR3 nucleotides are TGTGCCAGCAGCTCGACAGGGGGCATTGATTCACCCCTCCACTTT.

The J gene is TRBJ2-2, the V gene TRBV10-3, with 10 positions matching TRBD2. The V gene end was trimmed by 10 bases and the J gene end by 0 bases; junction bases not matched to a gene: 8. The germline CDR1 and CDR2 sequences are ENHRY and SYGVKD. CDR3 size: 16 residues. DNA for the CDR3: TGTGCCACGGCCTCCGGACTAGCGGCGAACACCGGGGAGCTGTTTTTT. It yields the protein CATASGLAANTGELFF.

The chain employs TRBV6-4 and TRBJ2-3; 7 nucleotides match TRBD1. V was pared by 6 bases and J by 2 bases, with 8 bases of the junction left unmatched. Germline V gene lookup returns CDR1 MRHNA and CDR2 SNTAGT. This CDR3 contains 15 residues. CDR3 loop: CASSTGEGDTDTQYF. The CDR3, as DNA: TGTGCCAGCAGCACAGGGGAAGGGGACACAGATACGCAGTATTTT.

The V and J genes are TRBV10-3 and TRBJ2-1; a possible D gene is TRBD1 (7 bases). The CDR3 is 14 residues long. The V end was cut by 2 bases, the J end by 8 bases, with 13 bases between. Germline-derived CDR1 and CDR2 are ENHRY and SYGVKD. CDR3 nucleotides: TGTGCCATCAGTGAGGCAGGGGGGAGTGATGAGCAGTTCTTC. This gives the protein CAISEAGGSDEQFF.

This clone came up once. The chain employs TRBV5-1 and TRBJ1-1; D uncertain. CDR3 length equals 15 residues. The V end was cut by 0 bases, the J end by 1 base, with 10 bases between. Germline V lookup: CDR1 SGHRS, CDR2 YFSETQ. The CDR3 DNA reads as TGCGCCAGCAGCTTGGCCGGGGTTCCGAACACTGAAGCTTTCTTT. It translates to CASSLAGVPNTEAFF.

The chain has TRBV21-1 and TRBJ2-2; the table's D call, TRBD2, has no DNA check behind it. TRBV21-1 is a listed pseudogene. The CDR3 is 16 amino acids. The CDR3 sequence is CASCNWSGCHGGELFF. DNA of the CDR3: TGTGCCAGCTGCAACTGGTCGGGGTGCCATGGCGGGGAGCTGTTTTTT.

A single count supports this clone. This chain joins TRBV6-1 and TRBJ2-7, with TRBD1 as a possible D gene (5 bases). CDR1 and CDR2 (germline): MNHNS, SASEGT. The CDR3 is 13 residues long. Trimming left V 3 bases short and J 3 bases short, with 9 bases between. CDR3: CASSETALYEQYF. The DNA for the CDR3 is TGTGCCAGCAGTGAGACAGCCCTCTACGAGCAGTACTTC.

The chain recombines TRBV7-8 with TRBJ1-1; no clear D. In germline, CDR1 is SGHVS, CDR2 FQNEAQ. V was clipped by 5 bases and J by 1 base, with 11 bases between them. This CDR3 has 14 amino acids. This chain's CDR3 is CASSPRTANTEAFF. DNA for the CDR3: TGTGCCAGCAGCCCCCGGACCGCGAACACTGAAGCTTTCTTT.

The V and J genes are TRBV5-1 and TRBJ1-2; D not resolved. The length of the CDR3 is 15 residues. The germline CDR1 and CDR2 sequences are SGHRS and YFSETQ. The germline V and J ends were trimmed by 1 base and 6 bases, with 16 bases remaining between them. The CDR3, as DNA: TGCGCCAGCAGCTTGTTGCAGGAGGGCAGAGATGGCTACACCTTC. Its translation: CASSLLQEGRDGYTF.

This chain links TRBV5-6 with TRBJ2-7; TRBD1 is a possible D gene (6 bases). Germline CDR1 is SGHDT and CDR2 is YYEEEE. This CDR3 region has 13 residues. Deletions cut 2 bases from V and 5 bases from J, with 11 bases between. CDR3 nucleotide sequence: TGTGCCAGCAGCTTCACAGGGCGCCACGAGCAGTACTTC. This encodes CASSFTGRHEQYF.